These 8 T cell receptor beta chains were all obtained from the same sample, sequenced in a study of T cell responses to AZD1222 COVID-19 vaccine. This table comes from immunoSEQ multiplex PCR, and its TCRdb copy is limited to in-frame clones, with some not included. Seen here are roughly 140,000 clones, 94% observed once, and the top ten hold roughly 1.3%. The sample consisted of peripheral blood, taken on day 0 of AZD1222 vaccination. These receptors were taken from an adult in good health.

The rearrangement links TRBV5-1 to TRBJ1-2, with 8 bases matching TRBD1. The CDR3 spans 15 residues. With 2 bases clipped from V and 2 bases from J, the junction kept 5 bases outside the gene matches. Germline CDR1 is SGHRS and CDR2 is YFSETQ. The CDR3: CASSLTGGKNYGYTF. The CDR3 coding sequence is TGCGCCAGCAGCTTAACAGGGGGGAAGAACTATGGCTACACCTTC. Using reference TRBV5-1 and TRBJ1-2 for the parts outside the CDR3, the full variable domain is KAGVTQTPRYLIKTRGQQVTLSCSPISGHRSVSWYQQTPGQGLQFLFEYFSETQRNKGNFPGRFSGRQFSNSRSEMNVSTLELGDSALYLCASSLTGGKNYGYTFGSGTRLTVV.

The rearrangement links TRBV7-9 to TRBJ1-1; 9 bases align to TRBD1. This CDR3 is built from 17 residues. With V trimmed by 5 bases and J by 3 bases, 13 bases remained unmatched. Per the germline V gene, CDR1 is SEHNR and CDR2 is FQNEAQ (reference sequence). The CDR3 region is CASSPITGGKVDTEAFF. DNA of the CDR3: TGTGCCAGCAGCCCGATAACAGGGGGCAAGGTGGACACTGAAGCTTTCTTT.

This rearrangement joins TRBV2 to TRBJ2-5; D remains unclear. Germline lookup yields CDR1 SNHLY and CDR2 FYNNEI. The CDR3 sequence is 11 residues long. Trimming stripped 6 bases from V and 5 bases from J, with 7 bases between. The CDR3 spells CASSPEETQYF. Here the CDR3 DNA reads TGTGCCAGCAGCCCCGAGGAGACCCAGTACTTC. The whole variable domain, remainder taken from reference TRBV2 and TRBJ2-5, is EPEVTQTPSHQVTQMGQEVILRCVPISNHLYFYWYRQILGQKVEFLVSFYNNEISEKSEIFDDQFSVERPDGSNFTLKIRSTKLEDSAMYFCASSPEETQYFGPGTRLLVL.

This clone was seen once. The J gene is TRBJ1-5, the V gene TRBV19; D gene unclear. The length of the CDR3 is 16 residues. The V and J ends lost 3 bases and 1 base respectively, with 13 bases between them. Germline V gives CDR1 LNHDA, CDR2 SQIVND (reference sequence). The CDR3 bases are TGTGCCAGTAGTATCGGGTCCGGCAGGAGCAATCAGCCCCAGCATTTT. Residues: CASSIGSGRSNQPQHF.

The chain links TRBV5-8 to TRBJ1-4, with 7 bases fitting TRBD1. With 2 bases clipped from V and 5 bases from J, the junction kept 6 bases outside the gene matches. CDR1 SGHTS and CDR2 YDEGEE come from the germline V gene. The length of the CDR3 is 15 residues. DNA for the CDR3: TGTGCCAGCAGCTTCGGTATGACAGGGAATGAAAAACTGTTTTTT. Protein sequence: CASSFGMTGNEKLFF.

This chain links TRBV4-3 with TRBJ2-5, with TRBD1 as a possible D gene (7 bases). Trimming pared 4 bases from V and 1 base from J, leaving 13 bases between. The germline V gene encodes CDR1 LGHNA and CDR2 YSLEER. The CDR3 is 15 residues long. CDR3 loop: CASSPGQGGQETQYF. The CDR3 DNA sequence: TGCGCCAGCAGCCCGGGCCAGGGGGGCCAAGAGACCCAGTACTTC.

The chain has TRBV28 and TRBJ1-2, with D uncertain. The CDR3 runs to 13 residues. Germline CDR1 is MDHEN and CDR2 is SYDVKM. Trimming removed 3 bases from V and 8 bases from J, with 13 bases in between. The CDR3 region has the DNA TGTGCCAGCAGTTTGAGGACCCCGGAAGGCTACACCTTC. It encodes CASSLRTPEGYTF.

The genes are TRBV11-2 and TRBJ2-5; D possibly uses TRBD1 or TRBD2 (5 bases each). The CDR3 is made up of 17 amino acids. Per the germline V gene, CDR1 is SGHAT and CDR2 is FQNNGV. Trimming removed 3 bases from V and 7 bases from J, with 24 bases in between. This chain's CDR3 is CASSLGSTGTAVWTQYF. Written as DNA, the CDR3 is TGTGCCAGCAGCTTGGGCTCCACCGGGACCGCAGTTTGGACCCAGTACTTC. The entire variable domain, with the rest obtained from reference TRBV11-2 and TRBJ2-5, is as follows: EAGVAQSPRYKIIEKRQSVAFWCNPISGHATLYWYQQILGQGPKLLIQFQNNGVVDDSQLPKDRFSAERLKGVDSTLKIQPAKLEDSAVYLCASSLGSTGTAVWTQYFGPGTRLLVL.